These 29 T cell receptor beta chains came from one sample sequenced in a study of T cell changes during pregnancy in multiple sclerosis. The protocol was immunoSEQ multiplex PCR, while the TCRdb copy is restricted to in-frame clones and leaves out a portion. This table holds over 50,000 clones, 90% found once. Material: peripheral blood, obtained in the first trimester of pregnancy. The receptors were gathered from a female donor in good health, enrolled as a control in a pregnancy study.

This chain uses TRBV19 with TRBJ2-1; no definite D call. There are 15 residues in the CDR3. The germline V gene encodes CDR1 LNHDA and CDR2 SQIVND (reference sequence). The V and J ends lost 3 bases and 0 bases respectively, with 9 bases between them. The CDR3 DNA reads as TGTGCCAGTAGTATCTCTGTGAGCTCCTACAATGAGCAGTTCTTC. The encoded protein is CASSISVSSYNEQFF.

The chain links TRBV4-2 to TRBJ2-3, with 7 positions matching TRBD2. CDR3 length: 15 residues. CDR1 and CDR2 from the germline V gene are LGHNA and YNFKEQ. V trimming: 4 bases; J trimming: 2 bases; junction bases outside the gene matches: 6. The CDR3 region is CASSPASGDTDTQYF. DNA for the CDR3: TGTGCCAGCAGCCCAGCTAGCGGAGACACAGATACGCAGTATTTT.

This clone was detected only once. The V call is TRBV13, the J call TRBJ2-1; TRBD2 matches 7 bases. Germline-derived CDR1 and CDR2 are PRHDT and FYEKMQ (reference sequence). The CDR3 contains 15 residues. Trimming cost V 1 base and J 7 bases; bases outside gene matches: 7. The CDR3 DNA follows: TGTGCCAGCAGCTTAGAGGCTAGCGGACTTAATGAGCAGTTCTTC. This gives the protein CASSLEASGLNEQFF.

The chain carries TRBV2 and TRBJ2-7, with a weak D call TRBD1 (6 bases). The CDR3 extends over 13 amino acids. V lost 5 bases and J 6 bases, leaving 14 bases between the germline ends. CDR1 is SNHLY, CDR2 FYNNEI, per germline. CDR3 region: CASSPLSGVEQYF. The CDR3 region has the DNA TGTGCCAGCAGTCCCTTGTCAGGGGTCGAGCAGTACTTC.

CDR3 protein: CASSSRTSGSFRGEQFF. The CDR3 DNA reads TGTGCCAGCAGTTCCCGGACTAGCGGGAGCTTCCGGGGTGAGCAGTTCTTC. The chain is built from TRBV28 and TRBJ2-1; 13 positions match TRBD2. V shed 4 bases, J shed 9 bases, and the junction held 12 bases outside the gene matches. Germline CDR1 and CDR2: MDHEN and SYDVKM. The CDR3 has 17 amino acids.

This rearrangement joins TRBV7-6 to TRBJ2-5, with 10 bases matching TRBD2. Looked up from germline, CDR1 is SGHVS and CDR2 is FNYEAQ. Germline trimming cut 5 bases from V and 5 bases from J; bases unmatched to any gene: 11. There are 16 residues in the CDR3. CDR3 residues: CASSLSGGEGPETQYF. CDR3 sequence (DNA): TGTGCCAGCAGCCTCAGCGGGGGGGAGGGCCCGGAGACCCAGTACTTC.

With regard to this clone: In this CDR3 the conserved last residue, phenylalanine or tryptophan, is missing, so a read error is likely. It is unclear where the CDR3 begins or ends on the DNA, so no DNA is shown, and the CDR3 is as TCRdb lists it. The rearrangement uses TRBV4-1 and TRBJ2-7; the DNA was not compared with TRBD2, the D call given in the table. CDR1 MGHRA and CDR2 YSYEKL come from the germline V gene. The CDR3 region is 11 residues in length, termini included. The CDR3 region is CASSPSRRARS.

In its sample, this clone was seen once. The chain carries TRBV30 and TRBJ2-5; 7 positions match TRBD1. The length of the CDR3 is 12 residues. In germline, CDR1 is GTSNPN, CDR2 SVGIG (reference sequence). With V trimmed by 8 bases and J by 5 bases, 8 bases remained unmatched. The CDR3: CAGSTGTETQYF. Here the CDR3 DNA reads TGTGCCGGCTCGACAGGGACGGAGACCCAGTACTTC.

This rearrangement joins TRBV7-9 to TRBJ1-2, with a possible D match to TRBD1 (6 bases). Germline V CDR1 and CDR2: SEHNR, FQNEAQ (reference sequence). This CDR3 region has 13 residues. Deletions cut 5 bases from V and 7 bases from J, with 14 bases between. The CDR3 nucleotides are TGTGCCAGCAGCCCTTCAGGGGCGCCTGGCTACACCTTC. Its translation is CASSPSGAPGYTF.

This chain joins TRBV27 and TRBJ2-1; 9 nucleotides match TRBD2. The J segment lost 4 bases and the V segment lost 5 bases, leaving 9 bases of the junction unmatched. The CDR3 runs to 16 residues. Germline CDR1 MNHEY, CDR2 SMNVEV (reference sequence). The CDR3 loop is CASSRTGTSFYNEQFF. The CDR3 DNA sequence: TGTGCCAGCAGTCGTACGGGGACTAGCTTTTACAATGAGCAGTTCTTC.

The CDR3 nucleotides read TGTGCCAGCAGACCTTCGGACTCGCACACAGATACGCAGTATTTT. It specifies CASRPSDSHTDTQYF. The V call is TRBV2, the J call TRBJ2-3; perhaps TRBD2 as D (5 bases). CDR1 SNHLY and CDR2 FYNNEI come from the germline V gene. The CDR3 runs 15 residues. With 6 bases removed from V and 2 bases from J, the gap between germline ends came to 15 bases.

V and J are TRBV6-1 and TRBJ1-6, with D possibly being TRBD1 (5 bases). CDR3 length equals 14 residues. CDR1 and CDR2 from the germline V gene are MNHNS and SASEGT. Trimming left V 8 bases short and J 6 bases short, with 14 bases between. The CDR3 region has the DNA TGTGCCAGCGGCGGGACGCTCGGTAATTCACCCCTCCACTTT. Its protein is CASGGTLGNSPLHF.

V is TRBV25-1 and J is TRBJ2-1; D is perhaps TRBD2 (6 bases). Germline-derived CDR1 and CDR2 are MGHDK and SYGVNS. The CDR3 has 16 amino acids. Trimming pared 1 base from V and 7 bases from J, leaving 17 bases between. This CDR3 reads CASSEWLGDRGNEQFF. CDR3 sequence (DNA): TGTGCCAGCAGTGAATGGCTCGGGGATCGGGGGAATGAGCAGTTCTTC.

The chain carries TRBV19 and TRBJ1-2, with D possibly matching TRBD1 (5 bases). V shed 2 bases and J shed 8 bases, with 15 bases lying between them. The CDR3 length is 14 residues. The V gene's germline CDR1 is LNHDA and CDR2 SQIVND (reference sequence). CDR3 sequence reads: CASSILGPTGGYTF. CDR3 sequence (DNA): TGTGCCAGTAGTATACTGGGGCCTACTGGAGGCTACACCTTC.

The chain combines TRBV5-6 with TRBJ1-1; 11 nucleotides match TRBD1. With V trimmed by 0 bases and J by 4 bases, 2 bases remained unmatched. CDR3 length equals 15 residues. CDR1 is SGHDT, CDR2 YYEEEE, per germline. CDR3 loop: CASSLEGTGGTEAFF. The CDR3, as DNA: TGTGCCAGCAGCTTGGAGGGGACAGGGGGCACTGAAGCTTTCTTT.

The chain carries TRBV19 and TRBJ1-4; D is perhaps TRBD1 (5 bases). V was shortened by 7 bases and J by 5 bases, with 17 bases between the two germline ends. This CDR3 region has 15 residues. CDR1 is LNHDA and CDR2 is SQIVND in the germline V gene (reference sequence). The CDR3 DNA reads as TGTGCCAGTAAATCGCCGGGACTTCGGAATGAAAAACTGTTTTTT. Amino acid sequence: CASKSPGLRNEKLFF.

This rearrangement joins TRBV2 to TRBJ2-5; 9 bases line up with TRBD2. Germline V lookup: CDR1 SNHLY, CDR2 FYNNEI. V was clipped by 3 bases and J by 5 bases; unmatched bases: 7. The CDR3 is made up of 15 amino acids. This CDR3 reads CASSEGSSGVETQYF. In DNA, the CDR3 is TGTGCCAGCAGTGAGGGGTCTAGCGGGGTGGAGACCCAGTACTTC.

This chain uses TRBV11-2 with TRBJ1-1; unclear D gene. Germline CDR1 and CDR2: SGHAT and FQNNGV. Trimming removed 3 bases from V and 3 bases from J, with 8 bases in between. The CDR3 is 13 residues long. CDR3 nucleotides: TGTGCCAGCAGCTTGGCGACTTACACTGAAGCTTTCTTT. Residues: CASSLATYTEAFF. Combining the CDR3 with reference TRBV11-2 and TRBJ1-1 gives the whole variable domain EAGVAQSPRYKIIEKRQSVAFWCNPISGHATLYWYQQILGQGPKLLIQFQNNGVVDDSQLPKDRFSAERLKGVDSTLKIQPAKLEDSAVYLCASSLATYTEAFFGQGTRLTVV.

The rearrangement links TRBV30 to TRBJ2-3; 11 bases line up with TRBD2. Per the germline V gene, CDR1 is GTSNPN and CDR2 is SVGIG (reference sequence). This CDR3 has 14 amino acids. Trimming at V came to 2 bases and at J to 5 bases, leaving 3 bases not matched to a gene. The CDR3: CAWSIAGGQDTQYF. The CDR3 coding sequence is TGTGCCTGGAGTATAGCGGGGGGGCAAGATACGCAGTATTTT.

The J gene is TRBJ1-5, the V gene TRBV7-2, with 9 bases identical to TRBD1. In germline, CDR1 is SGHTA, CDR2 FQGNSA. V dropped 5 bases and J dropped 4; count of bases not matched to a gene: 9. This CDR3 is 16 amino acids long. CDR3 region: CASSPRDRGWNQPQHF. In DNA form, the CDR3 reads TGTGCCAGCAGCCCGCGCGACAGGGGGTGGAATCAGCCCCAGCATTTT.

This clone was detected only once. The chain is built from TRBV4-2 and TRBJ1-5, with TRBD1 matching 7 bases. CDR3 length: 16 residues. Germline V lookup: CDR1 LGHNA, CDR2 YNFKEQ. After removal of 5 bases from V and 5 bases from J, the junction contained 12 bases not matched to a gene. The DNA of the CDR3 is TGTGCCAGCAGCAGAAAGGCAGGGGGTAACTATCAGCCCCAGCATTTT. It specifies CASSRKAGGNYQPQHF.

The chain is built from TRBV4-1 and TRBJ1-2; D might be TRBD1 (6 bases). The CDR3 consists of 17 residues. Germline-derived CDR1 and CDR2 are MGHRA and YSYEKL. Trimming cost V 1 base and J 1 base, with 16 bases left between them. DNA for the CDR3: TGCGCCAGCAGCCAAGCGTTCGGGGGGGGCCATAACTATGGCTACACCTTC. It codes for CASSQAFGGGHNYGYTF.

Only one count was recorded for this clone. The chain uses TRBV28 and TRBJ2-7; D gene uncertain. Trimming removed 7 bases from V and 0 bases from J, with 10 bases in between. Germline CDR1 and CDR2: MDHEN and SYDVKM. The CDR3 spans 13 residues. The CDR3 nucleotides read TGTGCCAGCACGGAGATCAACTCCTACGAGCAGTACTTC. Protein product: CASTEINSYEQYF.

The chain has TRBV5-1 and TRBJ2-3; 8 positions match TRBD2. The CDR3 is 13 amino acids. V lost 7 bases to trimming and J lost 3 bases; unmatched junction nucleotides: 4. Germline CDR1 SGHRS, CDR2 YFSETQ. The CDR3 coding sequence is TGCGCCAGCCGTAGCGGGGCGACAGATACGCAGTATTTT. This gives the protein CASRSGATDTQYF.

There are a few counts of this clone. This rearrangement joins TRBV11-2 to TRBJ1-1; a weak D match, TRBD1 (5 bases). The CDR3 totals 14 residues. The germline V gene has CDR1 SGHAT and CDR2 FQNNGV. The germline V and J ends were trimmed by 5 bases and 5 bases, with 15 bases remaining between them. CDR3 nucleotides: TGTGCCAGCAGCCCCAGGGCCCCCGGTACTGAAGCTTTCTTT. Translated, it gives CASSPRAPGTEAFF.

The table lists this clone with a few counts. This rearrangement joins TRBV19 to TRBJ1-5; TRBD1 is a possible D gene (5 bases). V lost 5 bases, J lost 7 bases, and 18 bases lay in between. Per germline, CDR1 LNHDA and CDR2 SQIVND (reference sequence). CDR3 size: 15 residues. CDR3 protein: CASSHGGGSRQPQHF. The CDR3 DNA is TGTGCCAGTAGTCATGGCGGGGGTTCAAGACAGCCCCAGCATTTT.

V usage is TRBV28 and J usage is TRBJ1-1; D is uncertain. V lost 6 bases and J 1 base, leaving 12 bases between the germline ends. Germline CDR1 reads MDHEN; CDR2 reads SYDVKM. CDR3 size: 14 residues. This CDR3 is CASREGTGNTEAFF. CDR3 sequence (DNA): TGTGCCAGCAGGGAAGGAACGGGGAACACTGAAGCTTTCTTT.

The V gene is TRBV25-1, the J gene TRBJ1-3; D ambiguous. Trimming removed 7 bases from V and 2 bases from J, with 9 bases in between. Germline loops: CDR1 MGHDK, CDR2 SYGVNS. The CDR3 runs 13 residues. The CDR3 spells CASIILAGNTIYF. DNA for the CDR3: TGTGCCAGCATTATATTAGCTGGAAACACCATATATTTT.

The chain is built from TRBV9 and TRBJ2-6; TRBD1 matches at 8 bases. Germline lookup yields CDR1 SGDLS and CDR2 YYNGEE. The CDR3 has 16 amino acids. V lost 3 bases to trimming and J lost 5 bases; unmatched junction nucleotides: 7. CDR3 bases: TGTGCCAGCAGCGGGGACAGGTTGAGAAGGGCCAACGTCCTGACTTTC. This encodes CASSGDRLRRANVLTF. The whole variable domain, remainder taken from reference TRBV9 and TRBJ2-6, is DSGVTQTPKHLITATGQRVTLRCSPRSGDLSVYWYQQSLDQGLQFLIQYYNGEERAKGNILERFSAQQFPDLHSELNLSSLELGDSALYFCASSGDRLRRANVLTFGAGSRLTVL.